Each of the 30 T cell receptor beta chains below was sequenced from the same sample in a study of cytomegalovirus exposure and HLA in healthy donors. Both 60 Vbeta primers and 13 Jbeta primers went into the PCR. The data were produced by immunoSEQ multiplex PCR, yet TCRdb's version contains in-frame clones alone and is incomplete. This sample carries over 95,000 clones, roughly 79% of them seen once, and the ten largest clones take about 2%. The sequencing input was PBMCs. All receptors come from a man aged 35-49 years in good health and CMV-seronegative.

V gene TRBV7-7 combines with J gene TRBJ2-7, with D unresolved. Germline CDR1 reads SSHAT; CDR2 reads FNYEAQ (reference sequence). V shed 3 bases and J shed 4 bases, with 10 bases lying between them. The CDR3 contains 13 residues. CDR3 sequence: CASSLGTEYEQYF. The CDR3 DNA reads as TGTGCCAGCAGCTTGGGCACTGAATACGAGCAGTACTTC.

Regarding this clone: The same CDR3 also results from other DNA sequences found in this sample. The rearrangement links TRBV7-9 to TRBJ2-5; D not certain. Per the germline V gene, CDR1 is SEHNR and CDR2 is FQNEAQ (reference sequence). V gave up 5 bases and J gave up 5 bases, with 21 bases separating them. The CDR3 consists of 16 residues. CDR3 nucleotides: TGTGCCAGCAGCCCGTCCGGTGGAGAGGCATGGGAGACCCAGTACTTC. This encodes CASSPSGGEAWETQYF.

The chain combines TRBV27 with TRBJ2-7, with TRBD1 matching over 8 bases. With 5 bases clipped from V and 3 bases from J, the junction kept 12 bases outside the gene matches. CDR1 MNHEY and CDR2 SMNVEV come from the germline V gene (reference sequence). The CDR3 has 16 amino acids. Here the CDR3 reads CASSLLRTGKNYEQYF. CDR3 nucleotide sequence: TGTGCCAGCAGTCTCCTCAGGACAGGGAAAAACTACGAGCAGTACTTC.

The chain is built from TRBV5-1 and TRBJ2-7, with 8 positions matching TRBD1. Trimming at V came to 4 bases and at J to 0 bases, leaving 6 bases not matched to a gene. The germline CDR1 and CDR2 sequences are SGHRS and YFSETQ. CDR3 length equals 15 residues. CDR3 region: CASSPRQGFSYEQYF. The DNA for the CDR3 is TGCGCCAGCAGCCCACGACAGGGGTTCTCCTACGAGCAGTACTTC.

V gene TRBV10-1 combines with J gene TRBJ2-5, with D possibly matching TRBD2 (5 bases). The J call could be wrong; TRBJ2-7 is a better fit for the DNA end. Germline V gene sequence: CDR1 WNHNN, CDR2 SYGVQD (reference sequence). This CDR3 comprises 12 residues. In nucleotides, the CDR3 is TGCGCCAGCAGTGAGCGGGATAACGAGCAGTACTTC. It translates to CASSERDNEQYF.

The rearrangement joins TRBV18 to TRBJ2-2; the match to TRBD1 covers 8 bases. The ends lost 6 bases at V and 6 bases at J; junction bases unmatched: 3. The CDR3 sequence is 13 residues long. Germline V gene sequence: CDR1 KGHSH, CDR2 LQKENI. In DNA, the CDR3 is TGTGCCAGCTCGGAACAGGGGGCCGGGGAGCTGTTTTTT. Translating it yields CASSEQGAGELFF.

The chain combines TRBV11-3 with TRBJ2-4, with unresolved D. With 5 bases removed from V and 0 bases from J, the gap between germline ends came to 8 bases. Germline V gives CDR1 SGHNT, CDR2 YENEEA. This CDR3 region has 14 residues. The CDR3 protein is CASSRRVAKNIQYF. CDR3 DNA: TGTGCCAGCAGCCGACGGGTAGCCAAAAACATTCAGTACTTC.

The chain recombines TRBV11-2 with TRBJ2-1, with TRBD2 identical over 7 bases. The junction had 3 bases not matched to a gene; V was cut back by 6 bases and J by 4 bases. In germline, CDR1 is SGHAT, CDR2 FQNNGV. The CDR3 length is 13 residues. In DNA, the CDR3 is TGTGCCAGCAGGGCTAGCGGTTACAATGAGCAGTTCTTC. This encodes CASRASGYNEQFF.

The rearrangement uses TRBV30 and TRBJ1-1, with 7 positions matching TRBD1. V was pared by 3 bases and J by 1 base, with 8 bases of the junction left unmatched. The germline V gene encodes CDR1 GTSNPN and CDR2 SVGIG (reference sequence). This CDR3 is 15 amino acids long. Written as DNA, the CDR3 is TGTGCCTGGAGCCATTTAGGGACAGCGAACACTGAAGCTTTCTTT. Protein sequence: CAWSHLGTANTEAFF.

The rearrangement joins TRBV2 to TRBJ1-1; D is perhaps TRBD1 (5 bases). Trimming pared 3 bases from V and 5 bases from J, leaving 13 bases between. Germline values: CDR1 SNHLY, CDR2 FYNNEI. The CDR3 is 14 residues long. The CDR3 DNA reads as TGTGCCAGCAGTGACCTCAGGGAAAGAACTGAAGCTTTCTTT. Its protein is CASSDLRERTEAFF.

The rearrangement joins TRBV7-9 to TRBJ2-1; TRBD1 agrees at 7 bases. Looked up from germline, CDR1 is SEHNR and CDR2 is FQNEAQ (reference sequence). The CDR3 is 14 amino acids. With 6 bases clipped from V and 6 bases from J, the junction kept 8 bases outside the gene matches. As DNA, the CDR3 is TGTGCCAGCAGATCTACAGGGGCCATCAATGAGCAGTTCTTC. Its translation: CASRSTGAINEQFF.

The chain links TRBV7-9 to TRBJ2-7; a weak D match, TRBD1 (6 bases). Germline V gene data show CDR1 as SEHNR and CDR2 as FQNEAQ (reference sequence). Trimming took off 4 bases at V and 2 bases at J, with 12 bases between the two ends. This CDR3 contains 14 residues. Written as DNA, the CDR3 is TGTGCCAGCAGCTCCCAGGGGTCCCCCTACGAGCAGTACTTC. Its translation: CASSSQGSPYEQYF.

The chain carries TRBV6-5 and TRBJ1-3; D is possibly TRBD1 (6 bases). Trimming cost V 2 bases and J 0 bases, with 11 bases left between them. The germline V gene has CDR1 MNHEY and CDR2 SVGAGI. CDR3 length: 16 residues. DNA of the CDR3: TGTGCCAGCAGTTACGGGGGGGGCCTCTCTGGAAACACCATATATTTT. This gives the protein CASSYGGGLSGNTIYF.

A note on this clone: At one of its ends the junction is not consistent with the germline gene, which may arise from a read error. The chain uses TRBV10-3 and TRBJ1-4, with 7 bases identical to TRBD1. CDR1 ENHRY and CDR2 SYGVKD come from the germline V gene. This CDR3 has 14 residues. The CDR3 is CATSLAGGNEKLFF. CDR3 bases: TGTGCCACCAGTCTGGCAGGGGGGAATGAAAAACTGTTTTTT.

The chain has TRBV19 and TRBJ1-5, with D possibly being TRBD1 (5 bases). V lost 3 bases and J 2 bases, leaving 11 bases between the germline ends. The CDR3 contains 15 residues. Germline lookup yields CDR1 LNHDA and CDR2 SQIVND (reference sequence). CDR3 region: CASSIKSRGNQPQHF. DNA of the CDR3: TGTGCCAGTAGTATCAAAAGCAGGGGCAATCAGCCCCAGCATTTT.

The chain is built from TRBV29-1 and TRBJ2-1; 11 bases line up with TRBD2. The germline V gene encodes CDR1 SQVTM and CDR2 ANQGSEA. The CDR3 is made up of 14 amino acids. With 5 bases clipped from V and 7 bases from J, the junction kept 7 bases outside the gene matches. The CDR3 loop reads CSVKLAGVANEQFF. In nucleotides, the CDR3 is TGCAGCGTTAAACTAGCGGGAGTGGCAAATGAGCAGTTCTTC.

This rearrangement joins TRBV28 to TRBJ1-2, with 7 bases identical to TRBD1. The CDR3 contains 14 residues. CDR1 MDHEN and CDR2 SYDVKM come from the germline V gene. Trimming at V came to 1 base and at J to 6 bases, leaving 5 bases not matched to a gene. The CDR3 here is CASSLSGRGNGYTF. CDR3 nucleotide sequence: TGTGCCAGCAGTTTATCGGGCAGGGGGAATGGCTACACCTTC.

The chain recombines TRBV5-1 with TRBJ2-1; D may be TRBD1 (6 bases). Looked up from germline, CDR1 is SGHRS and CDR2 is YFSETQ. The CDR3 has 12 amino acids. V gave up 4 bases and J gave up 6 bases, with 8 bases separating them. The CDR3, as DNA: TGCGCCAGCAGCGGACAGACCAATGAGCAGTTCTTC. This translates into CASSGQTNEQFF.

This chain connects TRBV7-6 to TRBJ2-7; 9 bases agree with TRBD2. The V and J ends lost 3 bases and 6 bases, in that order; junction bases with no gene match: 9. The CDR3 contains 15 residues. Germline-derived CDR1 and CDR2 are SGHVS and FNYEAQ. CDR3 in amino acids: CASSFRASGMPEQYF. In DNA, the CDR3 is TGTGCCAGCAGCTTCCGTGCTAGCGGGATGCCCGAGCAGTACTTC.

The chain couples TRBV7-9 to TRBJ2-3; D may be TRBD2 (6 bases). The CDR3 is 15 amino acids. From germline, CDR1 is SEHNR and CDR2 FQNEAQ (reference sequence). Trimming cost V 2 bases and J 2 bases, with 11 bases left between them. The CDR3 loop is CASSLIAEDTDTQYF. CDR3 bases: TGTGCCAGCAGCTTAATAGCGGAGGACACAGATACGCAGTATTTT.

This clone was seen only a few times. The V call is TRBV27, the J call TRBJ2-3; D might be TRBD2 (6 bases). Trimming cost V 5 bases and J 11 bases, with 14 bases left between them. The V gene's germline CDR1 is MNHEY and CDR2 SMNVEV (reference sequence). CDR3 length: 12 amino acids. This chain's CDR3 is CASSQGLLGQYF. As DNA, the CDR3 is TGTGCCAGCAGTCAGGGACTGCTAGGGCAGTATTTT.

As concerns this clone: One end of the junction is discordant with germline, which a read error may explain. The chain recombines TRBV7-9 with TRBJ2-5; D not certain. The CDR3 consists of 12 residues. CDR1 SEHNR and CDR2 FQNEAQ come from the germline V gene (reference sequence). Written as DNA, the CDR3 is TGTTCCAGCTGCAGGAACCAAGAGACCCAGTACTTC. Amino acids: CSSCRNQETQYF.

This clone appeared once. V usage is TRBV5-1 and J usage is TRBJ2-7; D is perhaps TRBD1 (5 bases). Trimming removed 0 bases from V and 5 bases from J, with 15 bases in between. The CDR3 is 15 residues long. CDR1 is SGHRS, CDR2 YFSETQ, per germline. CDR3 DNA sequence: TGCGCCAGCAGCTTGGCCCGGTCAGGGAAGGACGAGCAGTACTTC. Translated, it gives CASSLARSGKDEQYF.

The chain recombines TRBV18 with TRBJ2-1, with TRBD1 matching over 11 bases. Losses at the gene ends were 4 bases for V and 5 bases for J; bases not matched to a gene: 4. The CDR3 contains 15 residues. Germline CDR1 is KGHSH and CDR2 is LQKENI. The CDR3 sequence: CASSLGTGGNNEQFF. Written as DNA, the CDR3 is TGTGCCAGCTCACTCGGGACAGGGGGAAACAATGAGCAGTTCTTC.

This chain uses TRBV7-9 with TRBJ2-5; 7 bases agree with TRBD1. Near its end, the DNA agrees better with TRBJ2-7, so the J call may be wrong. CDR3 length: 15 amino acids. The germline CDR1 and CDR2 sequences are SEHNR and FQNEAQ (reference sequence). DNA of the CDR3: TGTGCCAGCAGCTCCGAGGGGGCTAGGGGACACGAGCAGTACTTC. It specifies CASSSEGARGHEQYF.

V is TRBV30 and J is TRBJ1-3; D uncertain. The CDR3 sequence is 15 residues long. V shed 1 base and J shed 8 bases, with 18 bases lying between them. Per the germline V gene, CDR1 is GTSNPN and CDR2 is SVGIG (reference sequence). The CDR3 nucleotides read TGTGCCTGGAGTGCTTCTGGGCTCCGTTTCGACACCATATATTTT. It yields the protein CAWSASGLRFDTIYF. Using reference TRBV30 and TRBJ1-3 for the parts outside the CDR3, the full variable domain is SQTIHQWPATLVQPVGSPLSLECTVEGTSNPNLYWYRQAAGRGLQLLFYSVGIGQISSEVPQNLSASRPQDRQFILSSKKLLLSDSGFYLCAWSASGLRFDTIYFGEGSWLTVV.

This clone was seen a handful of times. The genes are TRBV19 and TRBJ2-7; 9 bases match TRBD1. CDR3 size: 15 residues. From germline, CDR1 is LNHDA and CDR2 SQIVND (reference sequence). V gave up 5 bases and J gave up 0 bases; unmatched junction bases: 5. As DNA, the CDR3 is TGTGCCAGTAGTGTCCGGGACAGGGACTCCTACGAGCAGTACTTC. Protein sequence: CASSVRDRDSYEQYF.

The chain recombines TRBV28 with TRBJ1-5; possibly TRBD1 for D (5 bases). Germline V gene sequence: CDR1 MDHEN, CDR2 SYDVKM. The CDR3 spans 16 residues. Trimming took off 6 bases at V and 5 bases at J, with 20 bases between the two ends. This CDR3 is CASSPISWGEHQPQHF. The CDR3 region has the DNA TGTGCCAGCAGCCCAATAAGTTGGGGGGAACATCAGCCCCAGCATTTT. The full variable domain, rest sourced from reference TRBV28 and TRBJ1-5, is DVKVTQSSRYLVKRTGEKVFLECVQDMDHENMFWYRQDPGLGLRLIYFSYDVKMKEKGDIPEGYSVSREKKERFSLILESASTNQTSMYLCASSPISWGEHQPQHFGDGTRLSIL.

The chain links TRBV11-2 to TRBJ2-7, with TRBD1 matching 9 bases. The germline V gene has CDR1 SGHAT and CDR2 FQNNGV. J was trimmed by 5 bases and V by 1 base; bases with no gene match: 6. CDR3 size: 15 residues. As DNA, the CDR3 is TGTGCCAGCAGCTTAGGGGGGACAGGGATCCACGAGCAGTACTTC. Encoded protein: CASSLGGTGIHEQYF.

J is TRBJ2-7 and V is TRBV7-2, with 8 nucleotides matching TRBD2. Germline V gives CDR1 SGHTA, CDR2 FQGNSA. The CDR3 contains 18 residues. J lost 3 bases, V lost 2 bases, and 15 bases had no gene match. The CDR3 coding sequence is TGTGCCAGCAGCTTATCGGGGGGGGCTAGCGGGTCCGACTACGAGCAGTACTTC. Amino acids: CASSLSGGASGSDYEQYF.